Sequencing of this T cell receptor (beta chain) was carried out in a study of cytomegalovirus exposure and HLA in healthy donors. Donors showed nominal health when sampled, although they likely had unrecorded immune exposures. PCR was performed using 60 Vbeta and 13 Jbeta primers. Profiled with immunoSEQ multiplex PCR; TCRdb holds only in-frame clones, not every one. The sample carries approximately 110,000 clones, 73% recorded once. The V gene lost 0 bases and the J gene lost 10 bases, with 10 bases spanning the gap. This CDR3 is 12 amino acids long. The chain links TRBV5-3 to TRBJ1-1; no clear D gene. TRBV5-3 has ORF status, its function being uncertain. Sequencing was done on a sample of PBMCs. This sequence originates from a man aged 35 to 55 in good health and CMV-seronegative. Written as DNA, the CDR3 is TGTGCCAGAAGCTTGGGGGCCAGCGGAGCTTTCTTT. Translated: CARSLGASGAFF.